This T cell receptor beta chain was identified in a study of control samples from healthy donors and cancer patients. Data came from immunoSEQ multiplex PCR; TCRdb stores just in-frame clones and leaves some out. This table has fewer than 300,000 clones, over 75% appearing once. Germline V gene lookup returns CDR1 SNHLY and CDR2 FYNNEI. The CDR3 consists of 13 residues. Trimming removed 8 bases from V and 4 bases from J; junction bases left unmatched: 7. This clonotype was obtained from a woman aged 60-75 years with lung cancer. V and J are TRBV2 and TRBJ1-2, with 7 bases matching TRBD1. Specimen: PBMCs. The CDR3, as DNA: TGTGCCAGCCGGGACTCAGGGGGCTATGGCTACACCTTC. It specifies CASRDSGGYGYTF. Full variable domain (rest looked up from reference TRBV2 and TRBJ1-2): EPEVTQTPSHQVTQMGQEVILRCVPISNHLYFYWYRQILGQKVEFLVSFYNNEISEKSEIFDDQFSVERPDGSNFTLKIRSTKLEDSAMYFCASRDSGGYGYTFGSGTRLTVV.